This TCR beta chain was retrieved from a study of regulatory T cells in long-lasting Graves disease. The authors built TCR beta libraries using iRepertoire HTBI primers and Arm-PCR of CDR3 regions. Via MiXCR, TCRdb re-called the multiplex PCR reads, giving one row per CDR3 protein. The data contain more than 300,000 distinct CDR3 sequences, 12% of them singletons. Noted time point: newly diagnosed GD, antithyroid drugs for less than 3 months. PBMC-extracted RNA yielded the TCR library. This clonotype has ten or more counts. The CDR3 has 13 residues. J lost 5 bases, V lost 5 bases, and 5 bases had no gene match. Germline CDR1 and CDR2: MNHEY and SMNVEV (reference sequence). This sample also belongs to another study, concerning T cells in Graves' hyperthyroidism and ophthalmopathy.

The TCR was taken from a woman between 18 and 29 years old with Graves disease. V and J are TRBV27 and TRBJ1-1, with TRBD1 identical over 7 bases. The material was peripheral blood mononuclear cells (PBMCs), obtained at new diagnosis, from a patient treated with antithyroid drugs. The CDR3 region has the DNA TGTGCCAGCAGTCTGACAGGGTGGACTGAAGCTTTCTTT. This sequence encodes CASSLTGWTEAFF.